This T cell receptor beta chain was observed in a study of beta chain features in type 1 diabetes. Turning to the study itself: Patients looked much like healthy donors when it came to age, gender and cell yields.

Since all of the isolated RNA was reverse transcribed, expressed TCRB transcripts were what got sequenced. Only in-frame clones appear in the TCRdb table, and some are missing; sequencing was by immunoSEQ multiplex PCR. The table lists roughly 400,000 clones, approximately 15% of them singletons, with roughly 0.036% in the top ten. This clone was observed many times. The CDR3 runs 15 residues. The ends lost 6 bases at V and 1 base at J; junction bases unmatched: 8. Germline V CDR1 and CDR2: SQVTM, ANQGSEA. The TCR originated in a man aged 25 to 40 in good health. Sequenced input: naive CD4+ T cells from blood. V usage is TRBV29-1 and J usage is TRBJ1-1, with 10 bases aligning to TRBD1. CDR3 in amino acids: CSVLLRDRGNTEAFF. CDR3 bases: TGCAGCGTCCTGCTCCGGGACAGGGGGAACACTGAAGCTTTCTTT. The full variable domain, in which reference TRBV29-1 and TRBJ1-1 provide the parts outside the CDR3, is SAVISQKPSRDICQRGTSLTIQCQVDSQVTMMFWYRQQPGQSLTLIATANQGSEATYESGFVIDKFPISRPNLTFSTLTVSNMSPEDSSIYLCSVLLRDRGNTEAFFGQGTRLTVV.